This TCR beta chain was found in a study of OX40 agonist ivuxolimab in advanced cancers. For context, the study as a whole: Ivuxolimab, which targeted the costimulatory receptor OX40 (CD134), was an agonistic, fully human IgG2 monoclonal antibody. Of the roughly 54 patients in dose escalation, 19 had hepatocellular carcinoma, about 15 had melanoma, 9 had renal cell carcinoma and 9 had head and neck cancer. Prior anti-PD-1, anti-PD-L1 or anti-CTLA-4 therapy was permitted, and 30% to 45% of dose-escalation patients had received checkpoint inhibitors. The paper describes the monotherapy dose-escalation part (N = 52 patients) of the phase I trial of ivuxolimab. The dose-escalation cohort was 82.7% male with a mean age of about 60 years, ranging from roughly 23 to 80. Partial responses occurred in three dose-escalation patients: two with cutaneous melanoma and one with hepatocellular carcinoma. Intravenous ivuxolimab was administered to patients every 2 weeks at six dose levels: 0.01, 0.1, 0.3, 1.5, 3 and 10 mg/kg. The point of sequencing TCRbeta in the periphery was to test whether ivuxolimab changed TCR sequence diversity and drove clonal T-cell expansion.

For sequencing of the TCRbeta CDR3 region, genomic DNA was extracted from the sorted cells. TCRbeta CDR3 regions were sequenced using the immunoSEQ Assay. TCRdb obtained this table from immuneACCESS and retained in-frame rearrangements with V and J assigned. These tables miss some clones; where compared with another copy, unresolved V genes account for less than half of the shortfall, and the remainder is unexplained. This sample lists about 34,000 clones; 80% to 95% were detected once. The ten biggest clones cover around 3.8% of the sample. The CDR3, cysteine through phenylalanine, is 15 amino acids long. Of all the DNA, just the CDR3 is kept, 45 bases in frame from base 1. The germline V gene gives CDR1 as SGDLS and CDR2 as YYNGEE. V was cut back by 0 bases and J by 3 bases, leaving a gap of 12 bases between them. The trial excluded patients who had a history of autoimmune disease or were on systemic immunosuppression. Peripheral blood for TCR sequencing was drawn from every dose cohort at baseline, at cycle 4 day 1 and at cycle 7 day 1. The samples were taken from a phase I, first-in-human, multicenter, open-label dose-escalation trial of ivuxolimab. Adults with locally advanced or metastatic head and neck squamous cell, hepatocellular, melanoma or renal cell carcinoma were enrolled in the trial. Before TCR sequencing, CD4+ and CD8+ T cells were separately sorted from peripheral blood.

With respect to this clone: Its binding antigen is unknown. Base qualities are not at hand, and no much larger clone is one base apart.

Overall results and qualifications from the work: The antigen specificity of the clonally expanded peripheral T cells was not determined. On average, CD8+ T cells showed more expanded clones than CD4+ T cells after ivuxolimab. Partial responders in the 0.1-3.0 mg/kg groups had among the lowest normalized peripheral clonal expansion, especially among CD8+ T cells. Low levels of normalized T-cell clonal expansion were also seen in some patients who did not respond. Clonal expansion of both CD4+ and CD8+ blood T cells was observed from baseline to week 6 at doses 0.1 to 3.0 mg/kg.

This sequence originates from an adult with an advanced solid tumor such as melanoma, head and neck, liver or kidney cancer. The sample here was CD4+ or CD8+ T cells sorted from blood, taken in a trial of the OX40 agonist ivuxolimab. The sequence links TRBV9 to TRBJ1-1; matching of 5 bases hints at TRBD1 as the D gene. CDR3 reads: CASSVAPGWDTEAFF. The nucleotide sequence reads TGTGCCAGCAGCGTAGCCCCAGGGTGGGACACTGAAGCTTTCTTT.